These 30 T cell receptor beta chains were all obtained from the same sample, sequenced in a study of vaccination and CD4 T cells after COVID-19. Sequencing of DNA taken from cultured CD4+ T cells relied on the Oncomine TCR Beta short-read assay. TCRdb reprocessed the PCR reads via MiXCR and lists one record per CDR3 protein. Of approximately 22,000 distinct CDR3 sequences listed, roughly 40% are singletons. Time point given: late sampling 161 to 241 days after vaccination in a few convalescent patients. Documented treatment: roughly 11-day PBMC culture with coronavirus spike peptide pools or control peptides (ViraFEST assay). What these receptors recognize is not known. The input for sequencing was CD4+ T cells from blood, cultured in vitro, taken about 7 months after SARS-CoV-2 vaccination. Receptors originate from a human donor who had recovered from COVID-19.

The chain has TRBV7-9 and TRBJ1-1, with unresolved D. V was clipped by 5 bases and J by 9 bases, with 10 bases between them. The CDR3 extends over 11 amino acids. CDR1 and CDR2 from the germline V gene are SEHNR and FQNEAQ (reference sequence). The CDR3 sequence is CASSKEVQAFF. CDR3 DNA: TGTGCCAGCAGCAAAGAAGTACAAGCTTTCTTT.

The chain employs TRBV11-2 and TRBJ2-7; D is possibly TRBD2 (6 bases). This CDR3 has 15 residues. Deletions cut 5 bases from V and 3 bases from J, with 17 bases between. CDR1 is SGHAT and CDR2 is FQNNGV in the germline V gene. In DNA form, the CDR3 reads TGTGCCAGCAGCCCCCCCGGCGGAGGGAGCTACGAGCAGTACTTC. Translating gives CASSPPGGGSYEQYF.

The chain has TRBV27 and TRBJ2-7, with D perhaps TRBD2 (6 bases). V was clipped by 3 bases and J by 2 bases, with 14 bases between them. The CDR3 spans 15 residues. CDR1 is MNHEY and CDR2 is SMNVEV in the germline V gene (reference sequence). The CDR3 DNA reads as TGTGCCAGCAGTTTTGGAGGGAGCGGCCCCTACGAGCAGTACTTC. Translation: CASSFGGSGPYEQYF.

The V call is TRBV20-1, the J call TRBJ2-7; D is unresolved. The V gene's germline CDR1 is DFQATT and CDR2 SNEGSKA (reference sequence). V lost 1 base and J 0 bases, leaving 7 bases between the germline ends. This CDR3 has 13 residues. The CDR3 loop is CSARGGSSYEQYF. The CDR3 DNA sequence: TGCAGTGCTAGAGGGGGATCCTCCTACGAGCAGTACTTC.

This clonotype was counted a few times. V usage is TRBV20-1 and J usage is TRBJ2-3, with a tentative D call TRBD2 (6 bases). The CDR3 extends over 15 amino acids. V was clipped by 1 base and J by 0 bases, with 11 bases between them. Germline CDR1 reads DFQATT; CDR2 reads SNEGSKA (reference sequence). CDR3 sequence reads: CSARVAGTSTDTQYF. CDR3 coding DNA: TGCAGTGCTAGAGTGGCGGGAACTAGCACAGATACGCAGTATTTT.

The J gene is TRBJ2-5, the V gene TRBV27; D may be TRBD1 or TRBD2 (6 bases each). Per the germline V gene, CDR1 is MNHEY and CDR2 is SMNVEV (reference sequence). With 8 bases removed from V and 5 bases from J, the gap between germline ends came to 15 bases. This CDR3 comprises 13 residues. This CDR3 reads CASSGTSGETQYF. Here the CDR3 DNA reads TGTGCCAGCTCCGGGACAAGCGGGGAGACCCAGTACTTC.

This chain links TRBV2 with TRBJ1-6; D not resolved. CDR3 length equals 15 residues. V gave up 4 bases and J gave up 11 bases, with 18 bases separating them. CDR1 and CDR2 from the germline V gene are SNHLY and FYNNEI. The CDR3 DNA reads TGTGCCAGCAGTGGGGATCGAGGCGGCCGTGCACCCCTCCACTTT. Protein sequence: CASSGDRGGRAPLHF.

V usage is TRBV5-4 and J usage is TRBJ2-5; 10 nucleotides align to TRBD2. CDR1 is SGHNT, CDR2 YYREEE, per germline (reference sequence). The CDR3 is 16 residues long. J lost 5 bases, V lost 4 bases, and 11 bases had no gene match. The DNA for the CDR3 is TGTGCCAGCAGCCTGATGCTAGCGGGAGTGGGGGAGACCCAGTACTTC. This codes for CASSLMLAGVGETQYF.

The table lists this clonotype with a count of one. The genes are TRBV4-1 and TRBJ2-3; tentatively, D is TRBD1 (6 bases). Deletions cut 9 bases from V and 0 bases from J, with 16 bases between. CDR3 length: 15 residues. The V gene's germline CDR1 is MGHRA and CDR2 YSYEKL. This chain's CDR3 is CASKANRVSTDTQYF. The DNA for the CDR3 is TGCGCCAGTAAAGCGAACAGGGTTAGCACAGATACGCAGTATTTT.

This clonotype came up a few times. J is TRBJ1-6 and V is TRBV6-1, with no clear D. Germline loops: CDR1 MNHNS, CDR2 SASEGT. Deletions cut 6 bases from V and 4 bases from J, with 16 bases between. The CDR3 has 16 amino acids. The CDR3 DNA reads TGTGCCAGCAGCAAATCCCTGTCCCCATATAATTCACCCCTCCACTTT. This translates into CASSKSLSPYNSPLHF.

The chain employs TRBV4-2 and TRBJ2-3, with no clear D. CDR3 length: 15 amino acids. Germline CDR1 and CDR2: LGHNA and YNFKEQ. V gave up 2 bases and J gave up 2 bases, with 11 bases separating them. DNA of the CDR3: TGTGCCAGCAGCCAATATCACCAATTCACAGATACGCAGTATTTT. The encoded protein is CASSQYHQFTDTQYF.

CDR3 residues: CASSYSGPLGVYNEQFF. CDR3 sequence (DNA): TGTGCCAGCAGTTACTCTGGTCCCCTCGGGGTTTACAATGAGCAGTTCTTC. The genes are TRBV6-5 and TRBJ2-1, with a possible D match to TRBD2 (5 bases). V shed 0 bases and J shed 4 bases, with 16 bases lying between them. The CDR3 contains 17 residues. Germline V CDR1 and CDR2: MNHEY, SVGAGI.

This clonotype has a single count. CDR3 DNA sequence: TGTGCCAGCAGCTCGTCGTCCCGGGACGGGGGACTAGGACTCGGCGAGCAGTACTTC. This gives the protein CASSSSSRDGGLGLGEQYF. The chain combines TRBV7-2 with TRBJ2-7; 8 bases fit TRBD2. The CDR3 extends over 19 amino acids. Trimming removed 4 bases from V and 6 bases from J; junction bases left unmatched: 23. CDR1 and CDR2 (germline): SGHTA, FQGNSA.

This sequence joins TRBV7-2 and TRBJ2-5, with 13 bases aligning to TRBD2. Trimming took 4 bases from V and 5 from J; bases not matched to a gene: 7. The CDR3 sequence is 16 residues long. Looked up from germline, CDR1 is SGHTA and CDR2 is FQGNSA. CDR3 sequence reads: CASSSFGLAGEETQYF. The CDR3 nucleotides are TGTGCCAGCAGCTCGTTCGGACTAGCGGGAGAGGAGACCCAGTACTTC. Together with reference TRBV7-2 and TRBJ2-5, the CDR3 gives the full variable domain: GAGVSQSPSNKVTEKGKDVELRCDPISGHTALYWYRQSLGQGLEFLIYFQGNSAPDKSGLPSDRFSAERTGGSVSTLTIQRTQQEDSAVYLCASSSFGLAGEETQYFGPGTRLLVL.

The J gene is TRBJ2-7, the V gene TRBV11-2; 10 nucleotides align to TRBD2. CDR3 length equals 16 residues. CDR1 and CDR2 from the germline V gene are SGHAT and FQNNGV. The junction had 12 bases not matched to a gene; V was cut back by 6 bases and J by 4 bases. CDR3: CASRGISGRRSYEQYF. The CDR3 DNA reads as TGTGCCAGCAGGGGAATTAGCGGGAGGAGAAGTTACGAGCAGTACTTC. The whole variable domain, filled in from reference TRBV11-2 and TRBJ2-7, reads EAGVAQSPRYKIIEKRQSVAFWCNPISGHATLYWYQQILGQGPKLLIQFQNNGVVDDSQLPKDRFSAERLKGVDSTLKIQPAKLEDSAVYLCASRGISGRRSYEQYFGPGTRLTVT.

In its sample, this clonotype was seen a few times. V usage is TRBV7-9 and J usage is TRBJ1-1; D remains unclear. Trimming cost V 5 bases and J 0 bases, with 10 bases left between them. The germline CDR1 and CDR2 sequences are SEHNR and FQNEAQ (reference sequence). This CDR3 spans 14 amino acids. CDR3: CASSREAVNTEAFF. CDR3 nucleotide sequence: TGTGCCAGCAGCCGTGAGGCGGTGAACACTGAAGCTTTCTTT.

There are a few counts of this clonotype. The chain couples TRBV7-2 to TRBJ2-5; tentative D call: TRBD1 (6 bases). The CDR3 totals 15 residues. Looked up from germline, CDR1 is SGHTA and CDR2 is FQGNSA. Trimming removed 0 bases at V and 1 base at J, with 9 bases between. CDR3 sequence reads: CASSLALGGQETQYF. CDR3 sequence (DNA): TGTGCCAGCAGCTTAGCGTTAGGGGGCCAAGAGACCCAGTACTTC.

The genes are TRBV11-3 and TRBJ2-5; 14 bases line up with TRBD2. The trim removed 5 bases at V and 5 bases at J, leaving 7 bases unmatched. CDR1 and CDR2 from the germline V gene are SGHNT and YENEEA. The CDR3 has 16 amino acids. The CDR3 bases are TGTGCCAGCAGCCTAGGGACTAGCGGGAGTTTGGAGACCCAGTACTTC. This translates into CASSLGTSGSLETQYF. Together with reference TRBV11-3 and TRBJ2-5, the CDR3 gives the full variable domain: EAGVVQSPRYKIIEKKQPVAFWCNPISGHNTLYWYLQNLGQGPELLIRYENEEAVDDSQLPKDRFSAERLKGVDSTLKIQPAELGDSAVYLCASSLGTSGSLETQYFGPGTRLLVL.

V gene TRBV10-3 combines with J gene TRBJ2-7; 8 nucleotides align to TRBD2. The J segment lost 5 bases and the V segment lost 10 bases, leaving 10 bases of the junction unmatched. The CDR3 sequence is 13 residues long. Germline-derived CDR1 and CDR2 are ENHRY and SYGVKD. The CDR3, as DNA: TGTGCCAGTAAGAGCGGGAGTTGCGACGAGCAGTACTTC. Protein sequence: CASKSGSCDEQYF.

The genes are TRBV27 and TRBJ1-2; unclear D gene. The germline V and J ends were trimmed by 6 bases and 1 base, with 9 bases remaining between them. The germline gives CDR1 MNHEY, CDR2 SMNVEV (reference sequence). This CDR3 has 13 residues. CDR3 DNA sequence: TGTGCCAGCAGGCCCCAGTTTAACTATGGCTACACCTTC. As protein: CASRPQFNYGYTF.

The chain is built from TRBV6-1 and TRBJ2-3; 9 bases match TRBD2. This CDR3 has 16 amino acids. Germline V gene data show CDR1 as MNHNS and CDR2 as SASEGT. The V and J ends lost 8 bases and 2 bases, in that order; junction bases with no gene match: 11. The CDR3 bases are TGTGCCAGCGGGGGGTCGGCGGGAGGGTACACAGATACGCAGTATTTT. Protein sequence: CASGGSAGGYTDTQYF.

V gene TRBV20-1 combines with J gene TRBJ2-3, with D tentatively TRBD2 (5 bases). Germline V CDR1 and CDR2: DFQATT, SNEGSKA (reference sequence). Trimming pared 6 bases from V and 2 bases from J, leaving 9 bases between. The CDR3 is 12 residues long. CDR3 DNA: TGCAGTGCGGCGGGCGCCACAGATACGCAGTATTTT. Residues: CSAAGATDTQYF.

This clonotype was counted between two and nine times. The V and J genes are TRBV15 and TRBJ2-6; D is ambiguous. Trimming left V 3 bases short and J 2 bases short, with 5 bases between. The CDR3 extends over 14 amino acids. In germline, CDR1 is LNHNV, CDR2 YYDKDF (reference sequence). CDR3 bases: TGTGCCACCAGCAGGGATACTGGGGCCAACGTCCTGACTTTC. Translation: CATSRDTGANVLTF.

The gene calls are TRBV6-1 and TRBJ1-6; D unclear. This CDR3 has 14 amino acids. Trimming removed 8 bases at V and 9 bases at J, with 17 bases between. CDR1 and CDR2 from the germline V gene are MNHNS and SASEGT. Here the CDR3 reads CASEDWVGGSPLHF. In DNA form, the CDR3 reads TGTGCCAGCGAAGACTGGGTGGGAGGTTCACCCCTCCACTTT.

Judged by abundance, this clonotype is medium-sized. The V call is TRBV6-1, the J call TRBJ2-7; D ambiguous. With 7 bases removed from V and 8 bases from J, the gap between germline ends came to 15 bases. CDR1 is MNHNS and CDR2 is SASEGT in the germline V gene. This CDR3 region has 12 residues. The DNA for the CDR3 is TGTGCCAGCACCTCTGGGATCGGGCAGCAGTACTTC. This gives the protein CASTSGIGQQYF.

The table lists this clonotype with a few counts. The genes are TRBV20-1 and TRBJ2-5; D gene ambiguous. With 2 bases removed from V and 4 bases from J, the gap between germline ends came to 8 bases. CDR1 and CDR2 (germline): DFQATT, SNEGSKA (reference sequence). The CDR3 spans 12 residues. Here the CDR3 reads CSARISGETQYF. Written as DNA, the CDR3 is TGCAGTGCTAGAATTTCGGGAGAGACCCAGTACTTC.

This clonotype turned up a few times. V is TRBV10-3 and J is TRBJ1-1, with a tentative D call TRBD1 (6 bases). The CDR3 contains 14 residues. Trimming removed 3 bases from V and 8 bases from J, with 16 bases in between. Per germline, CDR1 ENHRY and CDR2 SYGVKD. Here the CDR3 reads CAISDSGTPGEAFF. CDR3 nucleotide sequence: TGTGCCATCAGTGATTCGGGGACACCGGGAGAAGCTTTCTTT.

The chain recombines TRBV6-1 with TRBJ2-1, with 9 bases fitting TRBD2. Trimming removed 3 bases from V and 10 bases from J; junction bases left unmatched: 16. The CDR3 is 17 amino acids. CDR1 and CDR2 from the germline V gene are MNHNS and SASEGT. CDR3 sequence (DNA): TGTGCCAGCAGTGACCGCCTTGGCGGGAGGGCCTTGGGGGAGCAGTTCTTC. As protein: CASSDRLGGRALGEQFF.

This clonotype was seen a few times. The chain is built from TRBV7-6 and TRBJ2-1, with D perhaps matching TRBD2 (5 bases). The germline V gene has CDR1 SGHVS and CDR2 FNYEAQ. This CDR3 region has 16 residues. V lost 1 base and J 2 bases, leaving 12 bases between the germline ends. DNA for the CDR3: TGTGCCAGCAGCTTAGGTTCCGACGGGACCTACAATGAGCAGTTCTTC. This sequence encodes CASSLGSDGTYNEQFF.

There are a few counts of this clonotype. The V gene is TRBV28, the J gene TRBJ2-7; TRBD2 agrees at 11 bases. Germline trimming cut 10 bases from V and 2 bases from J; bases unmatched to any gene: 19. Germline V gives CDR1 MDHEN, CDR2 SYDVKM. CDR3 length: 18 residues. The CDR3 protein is CANPWGLAESSPTYEQYF. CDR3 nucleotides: TGTGCCAACCCCTGGGGACTAGCGGAGTCAAGTCCCACCTACGAGCAGTACTTC.